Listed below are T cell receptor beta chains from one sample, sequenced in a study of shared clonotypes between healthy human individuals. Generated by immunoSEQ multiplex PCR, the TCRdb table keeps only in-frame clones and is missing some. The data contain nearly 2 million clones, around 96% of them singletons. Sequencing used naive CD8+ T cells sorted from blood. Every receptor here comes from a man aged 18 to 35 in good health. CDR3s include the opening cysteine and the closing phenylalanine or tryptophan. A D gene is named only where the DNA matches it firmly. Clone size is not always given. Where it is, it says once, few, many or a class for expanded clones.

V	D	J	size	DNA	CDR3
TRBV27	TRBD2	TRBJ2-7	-	TGTGCCAGCAGTCTCGGGGGGACCTCCTACGAGCAGTACTTC	CASSLGGTSYEQYF
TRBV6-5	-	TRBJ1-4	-	TGTGCCAGCAGTTACTCGGGGCCCCCCGATCAGCTGTTTTTT	CASSYSGPPDQLFF
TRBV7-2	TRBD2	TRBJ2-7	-	TGTGCCAGCAGCTTGGTCGGGAGGACCGCCGAGCAGTACTTC	CASSLVGRTAEQYF
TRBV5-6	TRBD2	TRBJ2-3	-	TGTGCCAGCAGCTTTGTTCTTGCGGGGGGAGATACGCAGTATTTT	CASSFVLAGGDTQYF
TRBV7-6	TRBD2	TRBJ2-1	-	TGTGCCAGCAGCTTAGATAGCGGGAGACTCTACAATGAGCAGTTCTTC	CASSLDSGRLYNEQFF
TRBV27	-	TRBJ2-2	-	TGTGCCAGCAGCTGGTTAGGGCCCTCGAACACCGGGGAGCTGTTTTTT	CASSWLGPSNTGELFF
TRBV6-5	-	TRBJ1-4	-	TGTGCCAGCAGTTACGGGCGGCGGCTGTTTTTT	CASSYGRRLFF
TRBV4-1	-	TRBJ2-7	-	TGCGCCAGCAGCCAAGTCTCTTTATCCTACGAGCAGTACTTC	CASSQVSLSYEQYF
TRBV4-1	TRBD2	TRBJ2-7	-	TGCGCCAGCAGGGAACGGGCGGGAGGGACCTACGAGCAGTACTTC	CASRERAGGTYEQYF
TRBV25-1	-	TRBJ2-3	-	TGTGCCAGCAGTGAATTCGGAGGGACGCAGTATTTT	CASSEFGGTQYF
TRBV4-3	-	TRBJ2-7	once	TGCGCCAGCAGCCAAGATCATGAACCGGGGGCCTGGGAGCAGTACTTC	CASSQDHEPGAWEQYF
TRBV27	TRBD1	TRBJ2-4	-	TGTGCCAGCAGTCAGGGGACAGGGCTAAACATTCAGTACTTC	CASSQGTGLNIQYF
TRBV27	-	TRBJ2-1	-	TGTGCCAGCAGTTTACTAACGCCGAGCTCCTACAATGAGCAGTTCTTC	CASSLLTPSSYNEQFF
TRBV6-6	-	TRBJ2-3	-	TGTGCCAGCAATCCGTTAGCGGTTAGTAGCACAGATACGCAGTATTTT	CASNPLAVSSTDTQYF
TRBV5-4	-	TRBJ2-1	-	TGTGCCAGCAGCTACAGCTCCTACAATGAGCAGTTCTTC	CASSYSSYNEQFF
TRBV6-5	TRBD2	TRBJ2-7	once	TGTGCCAGCGGAGCGGGAGGCCCCTCCTACGAGCAGTACTTC	CASGAGGPSYEQYF
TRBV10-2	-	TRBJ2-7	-	TGCGCCAGCAGTGACACGGGCGAGCAGTACTTC	CASSDTGEQYF
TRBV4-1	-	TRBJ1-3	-	TGCGCCAGCAGCCAAGACAGGGATTCAGGAAACACCATATATTTT	CASSQDRDSGNTIYF
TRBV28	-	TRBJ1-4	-	TGTGCCAGCAGTTTCCCTGACACAACTAATGAAAAACTGTTTTTT	CASSFPDTTNEKLFF
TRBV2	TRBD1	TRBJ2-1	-	TGTGCCAGCACCGGACAGGGTTCCTACAATGAGCAGTTCTTC	CASTGQGSYNEQFF
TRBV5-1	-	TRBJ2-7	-	TGCGCCAGCAACCAAGGGGACGGAGGCTCCTACGAGCAGTACTTC	CASNQGDGGSYEQYF
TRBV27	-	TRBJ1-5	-	TGTGCCAGCAGTTTTAGCAGGTTTAGTAGCAATCAGCCCCAGCATTTT	CASSFSRFSSNQPQHF
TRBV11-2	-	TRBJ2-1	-	TGTGCCAGCAGCCCAGAGATCGATAGCGGCTTGCGTGAGCAGTTCTTC	CASSPEIDSGLREQFF
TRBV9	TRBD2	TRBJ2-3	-	TGTGCCAGCAGCGGCTTCTTTAGCGGGAGGAGGGATACGCAGTATTTT	CASSGFFSGRRDTQYF
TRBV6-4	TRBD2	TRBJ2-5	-	TGTGCCAGCAGTGAAGAAGCGGGGGGCCCTCGGGAGACCCAGTACTTC	CASSEEAGGPRETQYF
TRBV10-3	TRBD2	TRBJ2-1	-	TGTGCCATCGGACTAGCGGGAGGGTTAGATGAGCAGTTCTTC	CAIGLAGGLDEQFF
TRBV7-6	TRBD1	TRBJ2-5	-	TGTGCCAGCAGCTTAGATTTGGGACAGGTACAAGAGACCCAGTACTTC	CASSLDLGQVQETQYF
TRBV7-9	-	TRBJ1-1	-	TGTGCCAGCAGCTTAGATGGGTCCATGAACACTGAAGCTTTCTTT	CASSLDGSMNTEAFF
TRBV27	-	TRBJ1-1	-	TGTGCCAGCAGTCTTACCCCGTCTCGAAACACTGAAGCTTTCTTT	CASSLTPSRNTEAFF
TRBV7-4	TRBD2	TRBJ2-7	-	TGTGCCAGCAGCCCAGCCGCCGGGGGGATGGGCGAGCAGTACTTC	CASSPAAGGMGEQYF
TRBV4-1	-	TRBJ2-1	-	TGCGCCAGCAGCCAAGTTAGAGGGAGCAATGAGCAGTTCTTC	CASSQVRGSNEQFF
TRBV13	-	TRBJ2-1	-	TGTGCCAGCAGCTCGCCCGATAGCTGGGGCCATGAGCAGTTCTTC	CASSSPDSWGHEQFF
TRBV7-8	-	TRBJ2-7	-	TGTGCCAGCAGCTTAGGGGCGTCTCCACAGTACGAGCAGTACTTC	CASSLGASPQYEQYF
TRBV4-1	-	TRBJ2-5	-	TGCGCCAGCAGCCATTTGGCGAACGAATTCCAAGAGACCCAGTACTTC	CASSHLANEFQETQYF
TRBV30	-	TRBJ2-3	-	TGTGCCTGGAGTCCGGGCGGGGTGAGCACAGATACGCAGTATTTT	CAWSPGGVSTDTQYF
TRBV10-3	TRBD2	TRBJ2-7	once	TGTGCCATCAGTGAGGGTGAGCGGGGGGCCGGGCACGAGCAGTACTTC	CAISEGERGAGHEQYF
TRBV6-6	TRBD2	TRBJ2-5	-	TGTGCCAGCAGTTACTGGGTTGGGGAGGGTCAAGAGACCCAGTACTTC	CASSYWVGEGQETQYF
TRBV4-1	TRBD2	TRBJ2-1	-	TGCGCCAGCAGCAAACTCCCGGGACTAGCGGGGGAAAAGGGTAATGAGCAGTTCTTC	CASSKLPGLAGEKGNEQFF
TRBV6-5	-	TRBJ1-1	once	TGTGCCAGCAGTTACGAGGGTTGGAACACTGAAGCTTTCTTT	CASSYEGWNTEAFF
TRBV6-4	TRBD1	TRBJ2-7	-	TGTGCCAGCAGGGGACAGTGGAGCTCCTACGAGCAGTACTTC	CASRGQWSSYEQYF
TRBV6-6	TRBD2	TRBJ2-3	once	TGTGCCAGCAGGCCCGGTAGTAGCGGGGGGGCAGATACGCAGTATTTT	CASRPGSSGGADTQYF
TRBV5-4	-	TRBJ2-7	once	TGTGCCAGCAGCTTCGGCGGGGGCTCTGACGAGCAGTACTTC	CASSFGGGSDEQYF
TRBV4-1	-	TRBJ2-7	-	TGCGCCAGCAGCCAAGACGCGGCAGGGGGGGAGCAGTACTTC	CASSQDAAGGEQYF
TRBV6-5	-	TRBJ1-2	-	TGTGCCAGCAGCGACAGCGTGTATAACTATGGCTACACCTTC	CASSDSVYNYGYTF
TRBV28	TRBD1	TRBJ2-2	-	TGTGCCAGCAGCCTCGGACAGGGGACCGGGGAGCTGTTTTTT	CASSLGQGTGELFF
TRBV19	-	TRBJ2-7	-	TGTGCCAGTAGTCTACGGACGGAAAGCTCCTACGAGCAGTACTTC	CASSLRTESSYEQYF
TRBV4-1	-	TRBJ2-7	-	TGCGCCAGCAGCCTAACAGCCATGGCCTACGAGCAGTACTTC	CASSLTAMAYEQYF